This entry features one T cell receptor beta chain sequence. Authors' data handling: Amplification from reference gene primers served as the basis for estimated nucleated cell counts. TCRdb's copy holds only in-frame clones and misses some; the assay was immunoSEQ multiplex PCR. V and J calls and clone size are as listed in that table; D and trimming were resolved from the DNA. The table has some 17,000 clones, 75% to 85% seen once. This sample was included in a study of blood T cell repertoires in COVID-19. As for the study in general: Some COVID-19 samples were acute and others convalescent; all came from the United States, Italy and Spain. PBMCs, B-cell-depleted T cells, or T cells provided the cDNA or gDNA that made up the material.

Germline V gene data show CDR1 as SGHNT and CDR2 as YYREEE (reference sequence). The CDR3 extends over 13 amino acids. V was clipped by 5 bases and J by 4 bases, with 12 bases between them. The TCR was taken from a man older than 75 with acute or convalescent COVID-19. Sequencing input: peripheral blood. The chain recombines TRBV5-4 with TRBJ1-1; D might be TRBD1 (6 bases). The CDR3 coding sequence is TGTGCCAGCAGTCCAGGACAGTCCACTGAAGCTTTCTTT. Translated, it gives CASSPGQSTEAFF.